This note documents a single T cell receptor (beta chain) sequence. No antigen is known for it. This entry belongs to a study of cytomegalovirus exposure and HLA in healthy donors. Study-wide findings and caveats: No immune exposure information besides CMV serostatus was available. Using a false discovery rate of 0.05, a later analysis showed that approximately 17,000 TCR beta sequences were associated with HLA alleles. Sequencing had likely introduced a cluster of highly shared sequence variants as an artifact.

The PCR used 60 Vbeta and 13 Jbeta primers. The protocol was immunoSEQ multiplex PCR, while the TCRdb copy is restricted to in-frame clones and leaves out a portion. The sample includes roughly 180,000 clones, about 77% of them seen just once. The CDR3 extends over 14 amino acids. Looked up from germline, CDR1 is MNHNS and CDR2 is SASEGT. Trimming at V came to 6 bases and at J to 1 base, leaving 5 bases not matched to a gene. The chain is built from TRBV6-1 and TRBJ1-1; TRBD1 agrees at 7 bases. This TCR derives from a man aged 25-40 years in good health and CMV-seronegative. Sequenced: PBMCs. CDR3 bases: TGTGCCAGCAGAATGACAGGGACGAACACTGAAGCTTTCTTT. This translates into CASRMTGTNTEAFF.